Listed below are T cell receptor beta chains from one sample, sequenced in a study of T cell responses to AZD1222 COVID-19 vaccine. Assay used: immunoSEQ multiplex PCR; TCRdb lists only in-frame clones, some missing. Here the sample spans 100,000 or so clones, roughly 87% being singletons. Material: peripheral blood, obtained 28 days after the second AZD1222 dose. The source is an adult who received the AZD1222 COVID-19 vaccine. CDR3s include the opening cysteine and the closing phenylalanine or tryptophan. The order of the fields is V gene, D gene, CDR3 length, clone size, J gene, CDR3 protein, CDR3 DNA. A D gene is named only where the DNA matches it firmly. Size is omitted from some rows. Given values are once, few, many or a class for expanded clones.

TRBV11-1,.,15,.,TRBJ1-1,CASSLMTGMNTEAFF,TGTGCCAGCAGCTTAATGACCGGGATGAACACTGAAGCTTTCTTT
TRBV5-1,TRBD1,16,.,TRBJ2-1,CASSLGQGARRAEQFF,TGCGCCAGCAGCTTAGGACAGGGGGCGCGACGGGCTGAGCAGTTCTTC
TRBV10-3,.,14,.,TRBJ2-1,CAIQHRLAPVEQFF,TGTGCCATCCAGCACAGATTGGCTCCCGTGGAGCAGTTCTTC
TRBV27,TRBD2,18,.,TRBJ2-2,CASGSGTSGSMDTGELFF,TGTGCCAGCGGATCCGGGACTAGCGGGAGTATGGACACCGGGGAGCTGTTTTTT
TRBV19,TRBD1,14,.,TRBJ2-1,CASSKIDRVNEQFF,TGTGCCAGTAGTAAAATTGACAGGGTGAATGAGCAGTTCTTC
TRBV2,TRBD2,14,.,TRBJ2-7,CASRPGLAGGEQYF,TGTGCCAGCAGACCGGGACTAGCGGGAGGCGAGCAGTACTTC
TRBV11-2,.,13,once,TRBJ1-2,CASSLDRDYGYTF,TGTGCCAGCAGCTTAGACAGAGACTATGGCTACACCTTC
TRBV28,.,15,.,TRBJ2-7,CASSFGGSRSYEQYF,TGTGCCAGCAGTTTTGGTGGGAGTCGGTCCTACGAGCAGTACTTC
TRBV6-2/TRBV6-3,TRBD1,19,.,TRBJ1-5,CASSKGGPGQDYSNQPQHF,TGTGCCAGCAGTAAAGGGGGGCCGGGACAGGATTATAGCAATCAGCCCCAGCATTTT
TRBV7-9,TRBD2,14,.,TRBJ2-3,CASSFSGGTDTQYF,TGTGCCAGCAGCTTCAGCGGGGGGACAGATACGCAGTATTTT
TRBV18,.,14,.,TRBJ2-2,CASSPFGRTGELFF,TGTGCCAGCTCACCCTTTGGGAGGACCGGGGAGCTGTTTTTT
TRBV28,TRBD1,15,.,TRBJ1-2,CASSFADRWNYGYTF,TGTGCCAGCAGTTTCGCGGACAGGTGGAACTATGGCTACACCTTC
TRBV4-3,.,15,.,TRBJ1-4,CASSQEWATNEKLFF,TGCGCCAGCAGCCAAGAGTGGGCAACTAATGAAAAACTGTTTTTT
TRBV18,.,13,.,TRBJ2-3,CASSPTGSDTQYF,TGTGCCAGCTCACCGACGGGCTCAGATACGCAGTATTTT
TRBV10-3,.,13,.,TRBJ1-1,CAIRDSTNTEAFF,TGTGCCATCAGGGACAGCACGAACACTGAAGCTTTCTTT
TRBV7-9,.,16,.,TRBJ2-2,CASSRKGTSNTGELFF,TGTGCCAGCAGCCGTAAGGGGACTTCCAACACCGGGGAGCTGTTTTTT
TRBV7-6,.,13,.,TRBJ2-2,CASSLPVTGELFF,TGTGCCAGCAGCCTCCCGGTGACCGGGGAGCTGTTTTTT
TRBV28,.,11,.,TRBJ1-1,CATVNHRGAFF,TGTGCCACCGTGAACCACCGGGGAGCTTTCTTT
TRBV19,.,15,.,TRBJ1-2,CASSIRPQANYGYTF,TGTGCCAGTAGTATTCGCCCGCAGGCCAACTATGGCTACACCTTC